This T cell receptor (beta chain) was obtained from a study of T-cell reconstitution after alpha-beta-depleted transplantation in children. Germline CDR1 and CDR2: SGHAT and FQDESV (reference sequence). Trimming took 5 bases from V and 9 from J; bases not matched to a gene: 4. There are 12 residues in the CDR3. Unique molecular identifiers were incorporated during preparation of the TCRbeta library. TCRdb recomputed calls from the PCR reads with MiXCR, one row per CDR3 protein. The sample holds roughly 500,000 distinct CDR3 sequences, about 18% seen once. The source is a human donor who donated a stem cell graft to a child with acute lymphoblastic leukemia. The chain is built from TRBV11-1 and TRBJ2-1; 7 bases align to TRBD2. This specimen consisted of PBMCs from the stem cell graft donor, obtained from the stem cell graft. CDR3 in amino acids: CASSPGRSEQFF. The CDR3 nucleotides read TGTGCCAGCAGCCCCGGGAGGAGTGAGCAGTTCTTC.